This T cell receptor beta chain was identified during a study of T cells in localized non-small cell lung cancer. The count of this clone is one. Libraries were prepared by immunoSEQ multiplex PCR; TCRdb keeps only in-frame clonotypes and omits some of them. The sample has tens of thousands of clones, about 90% seen once. Looked up from germline, CDR1 is LGHNA and CDR2 is YSLEER. V lost 1 base and J lost 1, with 8 bases in between. This CDR3 has 15 amino acids. The receptor comes from a female donor at least 60 years old with stage I lung adenocarcinoma. The sequencing used peripheral blood, collected before any cancer treatment. V usage is TRBV4-3 and J usage is TRBJ1-5, with D possibly TRBD1 on 6 matching bases. CDR3 coding DNA: TGCGCCAGCAGCCAAGTCACAGGGAGCAATCAGCCCCAGCATTTT. Translating it yields CASSQVTGSNQPQHF.